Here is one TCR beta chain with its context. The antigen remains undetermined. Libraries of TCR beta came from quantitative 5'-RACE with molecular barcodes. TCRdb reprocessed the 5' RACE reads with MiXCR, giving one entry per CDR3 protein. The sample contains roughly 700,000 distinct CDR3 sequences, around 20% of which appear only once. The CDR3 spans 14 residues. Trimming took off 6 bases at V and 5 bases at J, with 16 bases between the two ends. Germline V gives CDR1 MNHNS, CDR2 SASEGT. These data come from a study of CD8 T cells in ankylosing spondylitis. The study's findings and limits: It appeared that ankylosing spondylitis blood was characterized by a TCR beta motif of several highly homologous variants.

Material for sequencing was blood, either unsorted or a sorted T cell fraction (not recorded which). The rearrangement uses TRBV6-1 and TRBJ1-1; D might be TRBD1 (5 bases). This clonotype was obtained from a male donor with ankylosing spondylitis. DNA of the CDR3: TGTGCCAGCAGCGGGGGAAGCGGGGAGACTGAAGCTTTCTTT. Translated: CASSGGSGETEAFF.